Below, 6 T cell receptor beta chains from the same sample are listed, as sequenced in a study of Ad26.COV2.S vaccination and SARS-CoV-2 variants. Specified treatment: roughly 20 received Ad26.COV2.S at low or high dose, single or two shots; 5 received placebo; per-sample allocation not given. Each sample was drawn 63 days after the first injection (of vaccine or placebo). The method was immunoSEQ multiplex PCR; TCRdb's version includes in-frame clones alone and lacks a portion of them. The sample has roughly 460,000 clones, about 88% seen once. This specimen consisted of peripheral blood, obtained in a trial of Ad26.COV2.S vaccine versus placebo. These receptors originate from a person aged 18 to 65 who received the Ad26.COV2.S COVID-19 vaccine or a placebo.

This sequence joins TRBV6-2 or TRBV6-3 and TRBJ2-3; TRBD2 matches at 7 bases. This CDR3 is built from 16 residues. CDR1 and CDR2 (germline): MNHEY, SVGEGT. With 5 bases clipped from V and 1 base from J, the junction kept 9 bases outside the gene matches. The CDR3 spells CASSLPAGFGTDTQYF. The CDR3 coding sequence is TGTGCCAGCAGTCTCCCAGCGGGGTTCGGCACAGATACGCAGTATTTT.

The chain carries TRBV6-5 and TRBJ1-1, with 8 bases aligning to TRBD1. V gave up 2 bases and J gave up 1 base; unmatched junction bases: 0. Germline CDR1 reads MNHEY; CDR2 reads SVGAGI. The CDR3 runs to 14 residues. The CDR3 is CASSYGTGNTEAFF. As DNA, the CDR3 is TGTGCCAGCAGTTACGGGACAGGGAACACTGAAGCTTTCTTT.

The chain couples TRBV28 to TRBJ1-1; perhaps TRBD1 as D (6 bases). Trimming removed 2 bases at V and 7 bases at J, with 11 bases between. The CDR3 loop spans 13 amino acids. CDR1 and CDR2 (germline): MDHEN, SYDVKM. The CDR3 DNA is TGTGCCAGCAGTTTACGGAACAGGGTTGAAGCTTTCTTT. It yields the protein CASSLRNRVEAFF.

This chain links TRBV28 with TRBJ1-1; D is ambiguous. V lost 9 bases and J 5 bases, leaving 10 bases between the germline ends. This CDR3 comprises 11 residues. Germline V gene sequence: CDR1 MDHEN, CDR2 SYDVKM. The CDR3 here is CASLGRTEAFF. As DNA, the CDR3 is TGTGCCAGTTTAGGGAGGACTGAAGCTTTCTTT.

This CDR3 reads CASHQQGTSNQPQHF. The CDR3 DNA reads TGTGCCAGTCACCAACAGGGTACGAGCAATCAGCCCCAGCATTTT. The genes are TRBV19 and TRBJ1-5; weak D call: TRBD1 (6 bases). The CDR3 loop spans 15 amino acids. Germline loops: CDR1 LNHDA, CDR2 SQIVND (reference sequence). Trimming cost V 8 bases and J 1 base, with 15 bases left between them.

In the case of this clone: The sample contains more than one DNA sequence encoding this CDR3. The chain is built from TRBV9 and TRBJ1-4; D gene uncertain. V was cut by 2 bases and J by 3 bases, with 8 bases left in between. The CDR3 runs 14 residues. Germline V CDR1 and CDR2: SGDLS, YYNGEE. This CDR3 is CASSVGGANEKLFF. The CDR3 nucleotides are TGTGCCAGCAGCGTTGGTGGGGCTAATGAAAAACTGTTTTTT. Looking up the rest from reference TRBV9 and TRBJ1-4 gives the full variable domain: DSGVTQTPKHLITATGQRVTLRCSPRSGDLSVYWYQQSLDQGLQFLIQYYNGEERAKGNILERFSAQQFPDLHSELNLSSLELGDSALYFCASSVGGANEKLFFGSGTQLSVL.